The clone carrying this TCR beta chain was observed at least ten times. The data originate from a study of molecular identifiers for immune sequencing clone quantification. About the research overall: Replicate experiments divided RNA from around 20,000 or 100,000 naive CD8 cells into five parts and sequenced four.

This CDR3 is 12 amino acids long. The V end was cut by 1 base, the J end by 6 bases, with 6 bases between. In germline, CDR1 is SEHNR, CDR2 FQNEAQ (reference sequence). TCRdb itself ran the PCR reads through MiXCR, one entry per CDR3 protein. The table includes just under 650,000 distinct CDR3 sequences, just under 20% detected once. Sequencing was carried out using naive CD8+ T cells from blood, with Jurkat cell RNA spiked in. Subset specified: FACS-sorted CD8+CD4-CCR7+CD45RA+ naive T cells. This receptor was identified in a human donor in good health. Some libraries in this study had Jurkat cell RNA spiked in. The rearrangement joins TRBV7-9 to TRBJ1-1; no reliable D call. CDR3 residues: CASSLDEAEAFF. CDR3 bases: TGTGCCAGCAGCTTAGATGAGGCTGAAGCTTTCTTT.